A single T cell receptor beta chain is shown here with its context. Its antigen is still unknown. V lost 5 bases to trimming and J lost 7 bases, with 11 bases between them. Germline values: CDR1 SQVTM, CDR2 ANQGSEA. The CDR3 sequence is 11 residues long. The authors built TCR beta libraries using iRepertoire HTBI primers and Arm-PCR of CDR3 regions. TCRdb reanalysed the multiplex PCR reads using MiXCR and keeps one entry per CDR3 protein. The sample holds a few hundred thousand distinct CDR3 sequences, over 15% seen once. Documented time point: newly diagnosed GD, antithyroid drugs for less than 3 months. PBMCs were the source of the RNA used for TCR sequencing. The data are from a study of regulatory T cells in long-lasting Graves disease. Study findings and constraints: Accuracy was perhaps lowered by the small sample size.

The sample also formed part of further work on T cells in Graves' hyperthyroidism and ophthalmopathy. That work states: The model anticipated ophthalmopathy a median around six months pre-onset.

Sample: peripheral blood mononuclear cells (PBMCs), taken at new diagnosis, from a patient treated with antithyroid drugs. The gene calls are TRBV29-1 and TRBJ2-5, with D unresolved. The receptor's source is a woman aged 18-35 years with Graves disease. CDR3 region: CSVFVRGTQYF. The CDR3 DNA follows: TGCAGCGTTTTCGTGAGAGGGACCCAGTACTTC.